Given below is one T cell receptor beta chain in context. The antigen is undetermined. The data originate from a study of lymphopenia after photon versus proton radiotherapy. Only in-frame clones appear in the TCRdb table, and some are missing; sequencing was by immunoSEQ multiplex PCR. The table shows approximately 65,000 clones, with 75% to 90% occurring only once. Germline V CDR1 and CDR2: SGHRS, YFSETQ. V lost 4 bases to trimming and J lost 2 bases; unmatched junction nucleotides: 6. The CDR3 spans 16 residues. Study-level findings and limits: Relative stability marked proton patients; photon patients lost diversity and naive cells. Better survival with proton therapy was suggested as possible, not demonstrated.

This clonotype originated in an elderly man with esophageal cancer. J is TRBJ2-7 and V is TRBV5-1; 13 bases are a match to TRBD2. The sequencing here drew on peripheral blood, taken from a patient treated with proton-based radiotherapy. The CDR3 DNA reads TGCGCCAGCAGCCTCGGGACTAGCGGGGCCCCCTACGAGCAGTACTTC. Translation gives CASSLGTSGAPYEQYF.